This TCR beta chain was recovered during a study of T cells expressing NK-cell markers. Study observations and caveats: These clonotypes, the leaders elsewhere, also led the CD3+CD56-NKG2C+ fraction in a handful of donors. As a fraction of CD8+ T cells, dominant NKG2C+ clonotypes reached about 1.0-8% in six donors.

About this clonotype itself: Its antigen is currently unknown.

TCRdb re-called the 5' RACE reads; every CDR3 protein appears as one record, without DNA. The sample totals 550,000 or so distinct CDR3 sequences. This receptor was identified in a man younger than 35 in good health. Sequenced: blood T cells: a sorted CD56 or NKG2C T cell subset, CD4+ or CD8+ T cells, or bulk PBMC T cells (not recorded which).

This chain's CDR3 is CSARGSRGEDEQYF. The V and J genes are TRBV20-1 and TRBJ2-7; as DNA is missing, the TRBD2 call by TCRdb cannot be tested. Germline V gene lookup returns CDR1 DFQATT and CDR2 SNEGSKA (reference sequence). This CDR3 is 14 amino acids long.